The TCR beta chain described here comes from a study of blood T cell repertoires in COVID-19. Data came from immunoSEQ multiplex PCR; TCRdb stores just in-frame clones and leaves some out. The data show some 300,000 clones, with around 87% seen just once and roughly 1% held by the top ten. CDR3 size: 17 residues. Germline CDR1 reads LGHDT; CDR2 reads YNNKEL (reference sequence). Trimming pared 2 bases from V and 0 bases from J, leaving 11 bases between. Source material: peripheral blood. The chain is built from TRBV3-1 (or the pseudogene TRBV3-2) and TRBJ2-6; TRBD2 might be the D (5 bases). The clonotype was recovered from a woman between 40 and 50 years old with COVID-19, enrolled during active disease. This CDR3 reads CASSQPVSGSGANVLTF. The CDR3 nucleotides are TGTGCCAGCAGCCAACCGGTAAGCGGCTCTGGGGCCAACGTCCTGACTTTC.